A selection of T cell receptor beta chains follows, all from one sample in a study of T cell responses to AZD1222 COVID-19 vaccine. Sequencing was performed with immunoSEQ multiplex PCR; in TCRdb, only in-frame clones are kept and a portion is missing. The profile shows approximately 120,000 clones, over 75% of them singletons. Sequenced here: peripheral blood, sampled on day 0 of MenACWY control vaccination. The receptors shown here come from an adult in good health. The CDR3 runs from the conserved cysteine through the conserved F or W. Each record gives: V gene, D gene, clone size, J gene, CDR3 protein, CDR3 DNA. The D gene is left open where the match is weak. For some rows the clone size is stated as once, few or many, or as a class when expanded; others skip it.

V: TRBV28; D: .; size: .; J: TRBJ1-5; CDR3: CASSLPFSNQPQHF; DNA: TGTGCCAGCAGTTTACCGTTCAGCAATCAGCCCCAGCATTTT
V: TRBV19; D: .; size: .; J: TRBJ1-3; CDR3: CAIRGTTGNTIYF; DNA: TGTGCCATTAGGGGGACAACAGGAAACACCATATATTTT
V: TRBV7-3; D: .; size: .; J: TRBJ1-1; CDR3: CASRAHQNTEAFF; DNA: TGTGCCAGCAGGGCTCATCAGAACACTGAAGCTTTCTTT
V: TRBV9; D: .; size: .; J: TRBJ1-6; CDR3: CASSVYGNSPLHF; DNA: TGTGCCAGCAGCGTTTATGGGAATTCACCCCTCCACTTT
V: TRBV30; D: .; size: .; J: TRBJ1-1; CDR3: CAWSPFGEAFF; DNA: TGTGCCTGGAGTCCATTTGGTGAAGCTTTCTTT
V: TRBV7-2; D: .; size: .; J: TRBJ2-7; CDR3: CASSFRSSASVNEQYF; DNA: TGTGCCAGCAGCTTTAGGTCTAGCGCGTCGGTAAACGAGCAGTACTTC
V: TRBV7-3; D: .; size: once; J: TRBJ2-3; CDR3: CASSLSHTQDTQYF; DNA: TGTGCCAGCAGCTTATCACACACACAAGATACGCAGTATTTT
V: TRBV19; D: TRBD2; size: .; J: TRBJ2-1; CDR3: CASSINGGFGNEQFF; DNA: TGTGCCAGTAGTATAAACGGGGGGTTCGGCAATGAGCAGTTCTTC
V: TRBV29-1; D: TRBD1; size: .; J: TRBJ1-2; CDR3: CSVGAGQVYGYTF; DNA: TGCAGCGTTGGGGCGGGACAGGTCTATGGCTACACCTTC
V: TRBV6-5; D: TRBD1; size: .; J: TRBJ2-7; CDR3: CASNGAAGGSYEQYF; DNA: TGTGCCAGCAACGGGGCGGCAGGGGGCTCGTACGAGCAGTACTTC
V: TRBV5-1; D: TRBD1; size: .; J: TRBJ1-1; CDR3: CASSLAIGQGGTEAFF; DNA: TGCGCCAGCAGCTTGGCCATCGGACAGGGAGGCACTGAAGCTTTCTTT
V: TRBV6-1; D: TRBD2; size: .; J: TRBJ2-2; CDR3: CASSDPSGRSGELFF; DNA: TGTGCCAGCAGTGACCCTAGCGGTCGTTCCGGGGAGCTGTTTTTT
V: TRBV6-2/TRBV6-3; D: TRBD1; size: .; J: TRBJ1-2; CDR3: CASSLRGLGYTF; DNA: TGTGCCAGCAGTTTAAGGGGGCTTGGCTACACCTTC
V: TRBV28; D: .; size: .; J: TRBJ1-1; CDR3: CASSQLTGLGTEAFF; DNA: TGTGCCAGCAGTCAACTTACAGGGCTCGGCACTGAAGCTTTCTTT
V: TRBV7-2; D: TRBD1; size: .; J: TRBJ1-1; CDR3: CASSLDRGREAFF; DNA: TGTGCCAGCAGCTTAGACAGGGGCCGCGAAGCTTTCTTT
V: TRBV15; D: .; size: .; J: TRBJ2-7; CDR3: CATSRDPGTNYEQYF; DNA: TGTGCCACCAGCAGAGATCCGGGGACCAATTACGAGCAGTACTTC
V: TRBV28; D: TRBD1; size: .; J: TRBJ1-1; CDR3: CASSFLWSGQFTKGAFF; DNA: TGTGCCAGCAGTTTTCTTTGGTCGGGACAGTTCACTAAAGGCGCTTTCTTT
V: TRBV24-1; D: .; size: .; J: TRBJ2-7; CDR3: CATSDSGHYEQYF; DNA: TGTGCCACCAGTGACTCGGGACATTACGAGCAGTACTTC
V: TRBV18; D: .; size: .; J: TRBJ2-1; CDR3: CASSPHPRLLKRGNEQFF; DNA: TGTGCCAGCTCACCCCACCCAAGACTACTAAAGAGGGGGAATGAGCAGTTCTTC
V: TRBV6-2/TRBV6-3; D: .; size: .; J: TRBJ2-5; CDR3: CASSYGLETQYF; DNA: TGTGCCAGCAGTTACGGGTTAGAGACCCAGTACTTC
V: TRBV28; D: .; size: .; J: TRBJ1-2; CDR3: CASSLGGGVIIGGTF; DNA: TGTGCCAGCAGTTTGGGCGGGGGCGTTATAATCGGAGGGACCTTC
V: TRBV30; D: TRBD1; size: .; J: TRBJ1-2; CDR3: CAWSRLRDRGGYTF; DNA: TGTGCCTGGAGCCGCCTGAGGGACAGGGGAGGCTACACCTTC
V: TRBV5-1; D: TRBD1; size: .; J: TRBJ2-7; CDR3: CASSTDRGIPYEQYF; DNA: TGCGCCAGCAGCACGGACAGGGGGATCCCCTACGAGCAGTACTTC
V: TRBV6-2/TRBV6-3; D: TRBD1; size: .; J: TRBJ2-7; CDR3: CASSSQGGYEQYF; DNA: TGTGCCAGCAGTTCACAGGGGGGATACGAGCAGTACTTC
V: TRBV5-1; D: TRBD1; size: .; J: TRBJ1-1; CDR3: CASSLGGGSMNTEAFF; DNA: TGCGCCAGCAGCTTAGGGGGCGGGAGCATGAACACTGAAGCTTTCTTT
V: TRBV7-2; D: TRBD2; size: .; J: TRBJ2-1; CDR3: CASSLDGLADEQFF; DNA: TGTGCCAGCAGCTTAGACGGACTAGCGGATGAGCAGTTCTTC